The 11 T cell receptor beta chains presented below share a single source sample, sequenced in a study of control samples from healthy donors and cancer patients. The protocol was immunoSEQ multiplex PCR, while the TCRdb copy is restricted to in-frame clones and leaves out a portion. The repertoire holds 100,000 to 130,000 clones, with almost 85% as singletons. Material for sequencing was blood. These receptor sequences come from a man aged 18 to 29 in good health.

The chain employs TRBV11-2 and TRBJ2-7; 7 positions match TRBD1. Germline CDR1 reads SGHAT; CDR2 reads FQNNGV. V trimming: 4 bases; J trimming: 4 bases; junction bases outside the gene matches: 4. The CDR3 runs 13 residues. CDR3 DNA: TGTGCCAGCAGCTCAACGACAGGGTACGAGCAGTACGTC. Translated: CASSSTTGYEQYV.

This clone came up many times. The germline gene is not matched at one end of the junction; a read error may be the cause. The chain has TRBV7-9 and TRBJ2-2; TRBD1 matches 7 bases. Germline assignment: CDR1 SEHNR and CDR2 FQNEAQ (reference sequence). CDR3 length: 15 amino acids. CDR3 nucleotide sequence: TGTGCCAGCAGCACCGAGGGGGCGAAAACCGGGGAGCTGTTTTTT. Translating gives CASSTEGAKTGELFF.

This chain uses TRBV2 with TRBJ1-2, with D possibly TRBD1 on 5 matching bases. Germline assignment: CDR1 SNHLY and CDR2 FYNNEI. This CDR3 is built from 13 residues. V was pared by 6 bases and J by 8 bases, with 16 bases between. CDR3 in amino acids: CASREGRQFGYTF. DNA of the CDR3: TGTGCCAGCAGGGAGGGGAGACAGTTCGGCTACACCTTC.

The chain recombines TRBV18 with TRBJ2-5; 15 bases fit TRBD2. The CDR3 runs 16 residues. CDR1 is KGHSH and CDR2 is LQKENI in the germline V gene. J was trimmed by 2 bases and V by 3 bases; bases with no gene match: 1. DNA for the CDR3: TGTGCCAGCTCACCTGGACTAGCGGGGGGGCAAGAGACCCAGTACTTC. Translated: CASSPGLAGGQETQYF. Using reference TRBV18 and TRBJ2-5 for the parts outside the CDR3, the full variable domain is NAGVMQNPRHLVRRRGQEARLRCSPMKGHSHVYWYRQLPEEGLKFMVYLQKENIIDESGMPKERFSAEFPKEGPSILRIQQVVRGDSAAYFCASSPGLAGGQETQYFGPGTRLLVL.

The chain combines TRBV29-1 with TRBJ1-2; D not resolved. V lost 1 base and J 4 bases, leaving 10 bases between the germline ends. CDR1 and CDR2 from the germline V gene are SQVTM and ANQGSEA. This CDR3 has 13 residues. The CDR3 DNA reads as TGCAGCGTTGAAGGACCTTCTGGCTATGGCTACACCTTC. Its protein product is CSVEGPSGYGYTF.

The J gene is TRBJ1-2, the V gene TRBV12-3 or TRBV12-4, with D unresolved. Between the trimmed V and J ends, which lost 3 bases and 4 bases, there was a span of 6 bases. The length of the CDR3 is 12 residues. The chain's CDR3 is CASSFTSYGYTF. The CDR3 nucleotides read TGTGCCAGCAGTTTCACGTCCTATGGCTACACCTTC.

This clone was detected only once. The V gene is TRBV30, the J gene TRBJ1-2; the D is unclear. Per the germline V gene, CDR1 is GTSNPN and CDR2 is SVGIG (reference sequence). This CDR3 is 13 amino acids long. Trimming took off 2 bases at V and 5 bases at J, with 12 bases between the two ends. The CDR3 sequence is CAWSRSVKYGYTF. The CDR3 DNA is TGTGCCTGGAGTAGGTCGGTCAAGTATGGCTACACCTTC.

This clone was seen more than once but under ten times. The rearrangement joins TRBV7-8 to TRBJ1-1; 9 bases align to TRBD1. Germline assignment: CDR1 SGHVS and CDR2 FQNEAQ. The CDR3 sequence is 16 residues long. Trimming cost V 4 bases and J 2 bases; bases outside gene matches: 8. The CDR3 region is CASSSTRDRVNTEAFF. The CDR3, as DNA: TGTGCCAGCAGCTCGACCCGGGACAGGGTAAACACTGAAGCTTTCTTT.

The CDR3 is CAISEGQSENQPQHF. The CDR3 coding sequence is TGTGCCATCAGTGAAGGACAGAGTGAGAATCAGCCCCAGCATTTT. The chain joins TRBV10-3 to TRBJ1-5, with D tentatively TRBD1 (6 bases). The length of the CDR3 is 15 residues. Trimming stripped 3 bases from V and 4 bases from J, with 13 bases between. CDR1 is ENHRY and CDR2 is SYGVKD in the germline V gene.

This clone occurred a few times. This chain connects TRBV30 to TRBJ1-2; tentative D call: TRBD1 (5 bases). V dropped 5 bases and J dropped 4 bases, with 14 bases sitting between them. The CDR3 contains 13 residues. CDR1 and CDR2 from the germline V gene are GTSNPN and SVGIG (reference sequence). The CDR3 region is CAWVRGDGYGYTF. In DNA, the CDR3 is TGTGCCTGGGTTCGTGGGGACGGCTATGGCTACACCTTC.

This sequence joins TRBV4-3 and TRBJ1-1; D uncertain. The V gene's germline CDR1 is LGHNA and CDR2 YSLEER. V lost 0 bases, J lost 9 bases, and 17 bases lay in between. This CDR3 is 15 amino acids long. CDR3 sequence reads: CASSQEYRANEKAFF. The CDR3 DNA follows: TGCGCCAGCAGCCAAGAGTATAGGGCGAACGAGAAAGCTTTCTTT.